This T cell receptor (beta chain) comes out of a study of blood T cell repertoires in COVID-19. Study-level background: COVID-19 samples, acute and convalescent, were from the United States, Italy and Spain. T cells, B-cell-depleted T cells, or PBMCs supplied cDNA or gDNA.

CDR1 KGHSH and CDR2 LQKENI come from the germline V gene. The V and J ends lost 2 bases and 3 bases, in that order; junction bases with no gene match: 0. CDR3 length equals 13 residues. In the study's own analysis: By means of reference gene primer amplification, nucleated cell counts were estimated. Some clones are missing from TCRdb's copy, which holds only in-frame ones; the method was immunoSEQ multiplex PCR. D and trimming were read from the DNA, whereas the V and J calls and clone size are those reported in that table. Of 70,000 to 90,000 clones listed, more than 65% are singletons. A word on this clone: Other nucleotide sequences from this sample produce the same CDR3.

The sample comprised peripheral blood. The clonotype comes from a man aged 65 to 79 with acute or convalescent COVID-19. The genes are TRBV18 and TRBJ1-2, with 7 bases aligning to TRBD1. The CDR3 coding sequence is TGTGCCAGCTCACCAGGGACAGACTATGGCTACACCTTC. Its protein product is CASSPGTDYGYTF.